The rows below give T cell receptor beta chains drawn from one sample of a study of Graves' ophthalmopathy and Graves' hyperthyroidism. One entry per CDR3 protein, called by TCRdb with MiXCR from the multiplex PCR reads. Altogether 260,000 or so distinct CDR3 sequences are present, about 47% being singletons, with the ten largest covering roughly 50%. Input material: peripheral blood. These receptors originate from an adult man with Graves' ophthalmopathy. Each CDR3 is given with its conserved first and last residue. A D gene is named only where the DNA matches it firmly. Size values are once, few and many counts, or a class for expanded clones, and some rows have none.

D gene	J gene	clone size	V gene	CDR3 DNA	CDR3 protein
.	TRBJ1-5	.	TRBV7-3	TGTGCCAGCAGCTTAGGGTATGGTCAGCCCCAGCATTTT	CASSLGYGQPQHF
TRBD1	TRBJ1-2	.	TRBV10-3	TGTGCCAGCAGTGAAGCAGGACAGGGCCTCTATGGCTACACCTTC	CASSEAGQGLYGYTF
.	TRBJ1-1	.	TRBV7-8	TGTGCCAGCAGCCAGGGCCCGTCCCGAACTGAAGCTTTCTTT	CASSQGPSRTEAFF
.	TRBJ1-6	.	TRBV4-1	TGCGCCAGCAGCCACACTACAGGGAGGGTCAAGAATTCACCCCTCCACTTT	CASSHTTGRVKNSPLHF
.	TRBJ1-6	.	TRBV9	TGTGCCAGCAGCCCCCAACCGAATTCACCCCTCCACTTT	CASSPQPNSPLHF
.	TRBJ1-1	few	TRBV13	TGTGCCAGCAGCTACGAGAGAACTCGAGCTTTCTTT	CASSYERTRAFF
TRBD1	TRBJ1-3	.	TRBV5-4	TGTGCCAGCAGACGACAGGGGGCGAACACCATATATTTT	CASRRQGANTIYF
.	TRBJ1-4	.	TRBV19	TGTGCCAGTAGTGGAGGGACCACCCTGGCTAATGAAAAACTGTTTTTT	CASSGGTTLANEKLFF
TRBD1	TRBJ1-1	many	TRBV5-8	TGTGCCAGCAGGACAGGGGAGAGCACTGAAGCTTTCTTT	CASRTGESTEAFF
.	TRBJ1-5	.	TRBV7-9	TGTGCCAGCAGCTTAAATAAGCAGCCCCAGCATTTT	CASSLNKQPQHF
.	TRBJ1-2	many	TRBV7-8	TGTGCCAGCAGCTATGATGCTAACTATGGCTACACCTTC	CASSYDANYGYTF
.	TRBJ2-7	few	TRBV7-7	TGTGCTAGCAGCAATAGCATGGGGTTCGAGCAGTACTTC	CASSNSMGFEQYF
.	TRBJ2-7	.	TRBV10-1	TGCGCCAGCAGTGAGACCTTCTACGAGCAGTACTTC	CASSETFYEQYF
.	TRBJ1-6	.	TRBV11-2	TGTGCCAGCAGCTTAGAGGGAGGCAGTTGGTTACCCCTCCACTTT	CASSLEGGSWLPLHF
.	TRBJ1-1	many	TRBV7-3	TGTGCCAGCAGCTTGGACTCGGACACTGAAGCTTTCTTT	CASSLDSDTEAFF
.	TRBJ2-7	.	TRBV6-5	TGTGCCAGCACGGAGGGGGGATACGAGCAGTACTTC	CASTEGGYEQYF
.	TRBJ1-5	.	TRBV4-1	TGCGCCAGCAGCCGACCGGGTTATAGCAATCAGCCCCAGCATTTT	CASSRPGYSNQPQHF
.	TRBJ2-5	.	TRBV3-1	TGTGCCAGCAGCCCCACGGTGAGCCAAGAGACCCAGTACTTC	CASSPTVSQETQYF
.	TRBJ1-4	.	TRBV3-1	TGTGCCAGCAAGGACGGGACGACTAATGAAAAACTGTTTTTT	CASKDGTTNEKLFF
.	TRBJ1-2	few	TRBV19	TGTGCCAGTAGTTCCACCGGGGTAAAGGATACCTACACCTTC	CASSSTGVKDTYTF
TRBD2	TRBJ2-7	few	TRBV29-1	TGCAGCGTTGAAGTTCCGGGAGGAACCTACGAGCAGTACTTC	CSVEVPGGTYEQYF
TRBD2	TRBJ2-5	few	TRBV20-1	TGCAGTGCCATACGAAGCGGGGGCGGTCAAGAGACCCAGTACTTC	CSAIRSGGGQETQYF
TRBD2	TRBJ2-7	.	TRBV28	TGTGCCAGCATTTCGGGAGGGGCTGCCTACGAGCAGTACTTC	CASISGGAAYEQYF
.	TRBJ1-2	many	TRBV9	TGTGCCAGCAGCGTCGGCGGGAACTATGGCTACACCTTC	CASSVGGNYGYTF
.	TRBJ1-6	.	TRBV9	TGTGCCAGCAGTGATTCGGCAGGGTTCAATTCACCCCTCCACTTT	CASSDSAGFNSPLHF
.	TRBJ1-2	.	TRBV7-9	TGTGCCGGCAGCTTCGAGCAGGGCTCTAACTATGGCTACACCTTC	CAGSFEQGSNYGYTF
TRBD2	TRBJ2-2	.	TRBV6-6	TGTGCCAGCAGTTACTCAGTAGCGGGGGGAGGGGAGCTGTTTTTT	CASSYSVAGGGELFF
.	TRBJ2-7	.	TRBV20-1	TGCAGTGCTAGTGGGGACTTCTCCTACGAGCAGTACTTC	CSASGDFSYEQYF
TRBD1	TRBJ1-2	.	TRBV5-6	TGTGCCAGCAGCTCCACCGGTGGACAGGGGGCGAGTCCCTATGGCTACACCTTC	CASSSTGGQGASPYGYTF
TRBD1	TRBJ1-5	.	TRBV2	TGTGCCAGCAGGCTGACAGGGTCAAGCAATCAGCCCCAGCATTTT	CASRLTGSSNQPQHF
.	TRBJ1-1	few	TRBV7-2	TGTGCCAGCAGCTTAAGCTCAGCGTTGGACACTGAAGCTTTCTTT	CASSLSSALDTEAFF
.	TRBJ2-4	once	TRBV14	TGTGCCAGCAGCCAAGGGAGCATTCAGTACTTC	CASSQGSIQYF